This TCR beta chain was recovered during a study of shared clonotypes between healthy human individuals. Study details: The plates for each donor numbered three CD4 naive, three CD4 memory, two CD8 naive and one CD8 memory.

Trimming stripped 4 bases from V and 7 bases from J, with 10 bases between. This CDR3 spans 12 amino acids. Germline V gene lookup returns CDR1 SQVTM and CDR2 ANQGSEA. The naive CD8 subset, CD45RO-negative cells positively selected for CCR7, excluded terminally differentiated effector memory CD45RA+ cells. Each sorted subset replicate got 200 ng genomic DNA, approximately 27,000 genomes. This table comes from immunoSEQ multiplex PCR, and its TCRdb copy is limited to in-frame clones, with some not included. The data show about 2.2 million clones, 80% to 95% seen once. V is TRBV29-1 and J is TRBJ2-2, with a weak D call TRBD2 (5 bases). Specimen: naive CD8+ T cells from PBMCs. The sequence was obtained from a man in his late teens or twenties in good health. Some clones in this sample may be carry-over from other donors' samples. CDR3 sequence: CSVVFEGGELFF. CDR3 in DNA: TGCAGCGTTGTGTTTGAGGGCGGGGAGCTGTTTTTT.